These 15 T cell receptor beta chains came from one sample sequenced in a study of T cells in Graves' hyperthyroidism and ophthalmopathy. Researchers amplified the TCR beta CDR3 regions from RNA transcripts. Initially, a first-round RT-PCR of the TCR CDR3 employed the HTBI primer set. TCRdb fed the multiplex PCR reads into MiXCR, producing one record per CDR3 protein. The sample includes 220,000 or so distinct CDR3 sequences, about 17% of them seen just once. Sequencing input: blood. The receptors come from a woman in her late teens or twenties with Graves' ophthalmopathy.

This clonotype was seen at least ten times. The chain uses TRBV12-3 or TRBV12-4 and TRBJ2-1, with D possibly matching TRBD1 (6 bases). Trimming removed 5 bases at V and 8 bases at J, with 28 bases between. This CDR3 is built from 18 residues. CDR3 residues: CASSDAVFSRGNRDEQFF. The CDR3 bases are TGTGCCAGCAGTGACGCTGTGTTCAGCAGGGGTAATAGGGATGAGCAGTTCTTC.

This clonotype showed up many times. The V call is TRBV10-3, the J call TRBJ1-1; D is possibly TRBD1 (5 bases). This CDR3 is 12 amino acids long. V dropped 9 bases and J dropped 3 bases, with 11 bases sitting between them. Germline assignment: CDR1 ENHRY and CDR2 SYGVKD. The CDR3 sequence: CAISKGDTEAFF. The CDR3 DNA follows: TGTGCCATTAGTAAAGGGGACACTGAAGCTTTCTTT.

This clonotype was detected ten times or more. The V and J genes are TRBV4-1 and TRBJ1-2; D unresolved. Germline values: CDR1 MGHRA, CDR2 YSYEKL. The CDR3 sequence is 15 residues long. The V end was cut by 1 base, the J end by 3 bases, with 12 bases between. Here the CDR3 DNA reads TGCGCCAGCAGCCAAGGAGCGGGTAGTGACTATGGCTACACCTTC. This codes for CASSQGAGSDYGYTF.

This clonotype showed up just a few times. This chain connects TRBV28 to TRBJ2-2; perhaps TRBD2 as D (6 bases). The CDR3 sequence is 14 residues long. Trimming removed 5 bases at V and 7 bases at J, with 14 bases between. The germline gives CDR1 MDHEN, CDR2 SYDVKM. The CDR3 DNA is TGTGCCAGCAGTAAGCGGGCCAGGGACGGGGAGCTGTTTTTT. Translating it yields CASSKRARDGELFF.

This clonotype was recorded many times. The DNA of the CDR3 is TGTGCCAGCAGCCAAACCGCAGGGAGCTCCTACGAGCAGTACTTC. As protein: CASSQTAGSSYEQYF. The chain is built from TRBV14 and TRBJ2-7; D assignment may be TRBD1 or TRBD2 (5 bases each). V lost 2 bases and J 0 bases, leaving 11 bases between the germline ends. CDR1 and CDR2 from the germline V gene are SGHDN and FVKESK. The CDR3 has 15 residues.

Ten or more counts support this clonotype. The chain combines TRBV5-1 with TRBJ2-1; tentatively, D is TRBD2 (5 bases). The CDR3 consists of 16 residues. The germline V gene encodes CDR1 SGHRS and CDR2 YFSETQ. The V end was cut by 1 base, the J end by 0 bases, with 11 bases between. The CDR3 nucleotides read TGCGCCAGCAGCTTGCGGGTGGGGAGCTCCTACAATGAGCAGTTCTTC. Translation gives CASSLRVGSSYNEQFF.

The V gene is TRBV6-1, the J gene TRBJ1-5; D is perhaps TRBD1 (6 bases). V shed 9 bases and J shed 1 base, with 13 bases lying between them. The CDR3 consists of 14 residues. Per the germline V gene, CDR1 is MNHNS and CDR2 is SASEGT. The CDR3 protein is CASAQGGSNQPQHF. CDR3 DNA sequence: TGTGCCAGTGCACAGGGTGGAAGCAATCAGCCCCAGCATTTT.

This clonotype came up many times. J is TRBJ2-5 and V is TRBV27; tentatively, D is TRBD1 (5 bases). CDR1 MNHEY and CDR2 SMNVEV come from the germline V gene (reference sequence). This CDR3 has 16 residues. The germline V and J ends were trimmed by 2 bases and 5 bases, with 18 bases remaining between them. Written as DNA, the CDR3 is TGTGCCAGCAGTTTAATCACCCGCCAGGGTGGGGAGACCCAGTACTTC. As protein: CASSLITRQGGETQYF.

This clonotype was detected many times. This sequence joins TRBV18 and TRBJ1-2, with 7 bases fitting TRBD1. V lost 10 bases to trimming and J lost 7 bases; unmatched junction nucleotides: 15. Germline V gene lookup returns CDR1 KGHSH and CDR2 LQKENI. This CDR3 region has 14 residues. For the CDR3, the DNA is TGTGCCATCGCGAACCGACAGGGTGAGGGTGGCTACACCTTC. Amino acid sequence: CAIANRQGEGGYTF.

Comment on this clonotype: The junction differs from germline at one of its ends, possibly a read error. This rearrangement joins TRBV28 to TRBJ1-6; D is perhaps TRBD1 (6 bases). Germline CDR1 reads MDHEN; CDR2 reads SYDVKM. This CDR3 is 15 amino acids long. The CDR3 DNA reads TGTGCCAGCAGTCCCGGACAGCCGTATAATCCACCCCTCCACTTT. This encodes CASSPGQPYNPPLHF.

This clonotype was seen ten or more times. The chain employs TRBV5-1 and TRBJ1-1; D is unresolved. The V gene lost 0 bases and the J gene lost 4 bases, with 10 bases spanning the gap. The CDR3 covers 14 residues. Germline V gene lookup returns CDR1 SGHRS and CDR2 YFSETQ. CDR3 sequence (DNA): TGCGCCAGCAGCTTGGTGCAGACTGGCACTGAAGCTTTCTTT. Amino acid sequence: CASSLVQTGTEAFF.

This clonotype was picked up many times. CDR3 protein: CSARTGANVLTF. CDR3 coding DNA: TGCAGTGCACGAACGGGGGCCAACGTCCTGACTTTC. V is TRBV20-1 and J is TRBJ2-6; no firm D call. The germline V and J ends were trimmed by 6 bases and 4 bases, with 7 bases remaining between them. Looked up from germline, CDR1 is DFQATT and CDR2 is SNEGSKA (reference sequence). The CDR3 runs 12 residues.

The rearrangement uses TRBV7-2 and TRBJ2-1; 13 bases align to TRBD2. Trimming at V came to 1 base and at J to 3 bases, leaving 9 bases not matched to a gene. The CDR3 spans 19 residues. CDR1 is SGHTA, CDR2 FQGNSA, per germline. As DNA, the CDR3 is TGTGCCAGCAGCTTAGGAGTGCCGGGGACTAGCGGGGTCTACAATGAGCAGTTCTTC. This sequence encodes CASSLGVPGTSGVYNEQFF. Filled out from reference TRBV7-2 and TRBJ2-1, the complete variable domain reads GAGVSQSPSNKVTEKGKDVELRCDPISGHTALYWYRQSLGQGLEFLIYFQGNSAPDKSGLPSDRFSAERTGGSVSTLTIQRTQQEDSAVYLCASSLGVPGTSGVYNEQFFGPGTRLTVL.

This clonotype was counted at least ten times. CDR3 residues: CASSQADQLQETQYF. DNA for the CDR3: TGCGCCAGCAGCCAAGCGGACCAACTACAAGAGACCCAGTACTTC. This chain links TRBV4-1 with TRBJ2-5; D unclear. Germline V gene lookup returns CDR1 MGHRA and CDR2 YSYEKL. The CDR3 totals 15 residues. The V gene lost 1 base and the J gene lost 2 bases, with 11 bases spanning the gap.

V and J are TRBV7-9 and TRBJ2-1, with 13 bases identical to TRBD2. V lost 2 bases, J lost 5 bases, and 3 bases stayed unmatched. Germline V lookup: CDR1 SEHNR, CDR2 FQNEAQ (reference sequence). The CDR3 loop spans 16 amino acids. CDR3 in amino acids: CASSLTSGRAHNEQFF. In DNA, the CDR3 is TGTGCCAGCAGCTTAACTAGCGGGAGGGCCCACAATGAGCAGTTCTTC.